The next 25 T cell receptor beta chains were all read from a single sample in a study of cytomegalovirus exposure and HLA in healthy donors. Primers for the PCR totalled 60 Vbeta and 13 Jbeta. Using immunoSEQ multiplex PCR, the repertoire was profiled, and TCRdb retains in-frame clones only, with some absent. The repertoire shows 150,000 to 200,000 clones; the top ten hold 6.5%. The material sequenced was PBMCs. The receptors were gathered from a man aged 25-45 years in good health and CMV-seronegative.

This rearrangement joins TRBV30 to TRBJ1-5; 7 bases are shared with TRBD1. CDR3 length: 14 amino acids. The V gene's germline CDR1 is GTSNPN and CDR2 SVGIG (reference sequence). With V trimmed by 0 bases and J by 6 bases, 5 bases remained unmatched. CDR3 in amino acids: CAWSVKGGGQPQHF. CDR3 coding DNA: TGTGCCTGGAGTGTAAAAGGGGGCGGTCAGCCCCAGCATTTT.

J is TRBJ1-1 and V is TRBV25-1; D gene ambiguous. This CDR3 has 12 residues. From germline, CDR1 is MGHDK and CDR2 SYGVNS. V was shortened by 1 base and J by 4 bases, with 4 bases between the two germline ends. CDR3 sequence: CASSESPTEAFF. The CDR3 nucleotides read TGTGCCAGCAGTGAATCTCCCACTGAAGCTTTCTTT. Full variable domain (rest looked up from reference TRBV25-1 and TRBJ1-1): EADIYQTPRYLVIGTGKKITLECSQTMGHDKMYWYQQDPGMELHLIHYSYGVNSTEKGDLSSESTVSRIRTEHFPLTLESARPSHTSQYLCASSESPTEAFFGQGTRLTVV.

CDR3 protein: CASRATDASSYEQYF. DNA of the CDR3: TGTGCCAGCAGGGCGACTGATGCCAGCTCCTACGAGCAGTACTTC. This chain joins TRBV6-5 and TRBJ2-7; no clear D. Germline-derived CDR1 and CDR2 are MNHEY and SVGAGI. V was cut by 6 bases and J by 0 bases, with 15 bases left in between. The CDR3 is 15 amino acids.

The chain recombines TRBV6-5 with TRBJ2-5; possible D gene TRBD1, 6 bases. This CDR3 spans 13 amino acids. CDR1 and CDR2 from the germline V gene are MNHEY and SVGAGI. Trimming stripped 8 bases from V and 1 base from J, with 11 bases between. The DNA of the CDR3 is TGTGCCAGCGGGGGCGCGCTCCAAGAGACCCAGTACTTC. Encoded protein: CASGGALQETQYF.

The CDR3 is CASSQDLQTVYNQPQHF. CDR3 nucleotides: TGCGCCAGCAGCCAAGACCTCCAGACAGTTTACAATCAGCCCCAGCATTTT. The chain joins TRBV4-3 to TRBJ1-5; maybe TRBD1 (5 bases). The CDR3 length is 17 residues. V lost 0 bases to trimming and J lost 3 bases, with 15 bases between them. Per the germline V gene, CDR1 is LGHNA and CDR2 is YSLEER.

The V and J genes are TRBV4-2 and TRBJ2-3, with D maybe TRBD2 (6 bases). CDR1 and CDR2 from the germline V gene are LGHNA and YNFKEQ. This CDR3 is 16 amino acids long. Trimming left V 0 bases short and J 6 bases short, with 16 bases between. The CDR3 here is CASSQDSASGGDTQYF. CDR3 bases: TGTGCCAGCAGCCAAGATTCGGCTAGTGGGGGGGATACGCAGTATTTT.

The chain links TRBV4-1 to TRBJ1-2; D is unclear. Germline values: CDR1 MGHRA, CDR2 YSYEKL. The CDR3 runs to 15 residues. V dropped 2 bases and J dropped 4 bases, with 14 bases sitting between them. For the CDR3, the DNA is TGCGCCAGCAGCCAAACAGTATTCTCCATCTATGGCTACACCTTC. Translating it yields CASSQTVFSIYGYTF.

The chain carries TRBV6-1 and TRBJ2-2; D is perhaps TRBD1 (6 bases). CDR1 is MNHNS, CDR2 SASEGT, per germline. V was pared by 8 bases and J by 6 bases, with 16 bases between. The CDR3 extends over 14 amino acids. The CDR3 is CASVYPGAAGELFF. CDR3 nucleotides: TGTGCCAGCGTATACCCAGGGGCAGCCGGGGAGCTGTTTTTT.

The chain is built from TRBV11-1 and TRBJ2-2; 10 nucleotides line up with TRBD2. V lost 4 bases and J lost 3; bases outside the gene matches: 2. The CDR3 consists of 15 residues. Germline lookup yields CDR1 SGHAT and CDR2 FQDESV (reference sequence). In DNA, the CDR3 is TGTGCCAGCAGCTCACTAGCGGGACACACCGGGGAGCTGTTTTTT. This translates into CASSSLAGHTGELFF.

The chain combines TRBV19 with TRBJ1-4, with unresolved D. Germline V lookup: CDR1 LNHDA, CDR2 SQIVND (reference sequence). This CDR3 spans 14 amino acids. The V gene lost 3 bases and the J gene lost 4 bases, with 9 bases spanning the gap. The CDR3 DNA is TGTGCCAGTAGTATTGGAGGATATAATGAAAAACTGTTTTTT. Its translation: CASSIGGYNEKLFF. Filled out from reference TRBV19 and TRBJ1-4, the complete variable domain reads DGGITQSPKYLFRKEGQNVTLSCEQNLNHDAMYWYRQDPGQGLRLIYYSQIVNDFQKGDIAEGYSVSREKKESFPLTVTSAQKNPTAFYLCASSIGGYNEKLFFGSGTQLSVL.

The chain combines TRBV6-5 with TRBJ2-1; tentatively, D is TRBD1 (5 bases). The CDR3 extends over 13 amino acids. Germline CDR1 MNHEY, CDR2 SVGAGI. V was shortened by 6 bases and J by 5 bases, with 11 bases between the two germline ends. DNA of the CDR3: TGTGCCAGCAGAGGGGCCCTAAACAATGAGCAGTTCTTC. Translating gives CASRGALNNEQFF.

This chain links TRBV2 with TRBJ1-5; possible D gene TRBD1, 6 bases. Germline lookup yields CDR1 SNHLY and CDR2 FYNNEI. The CDR3 length is 14 residues. V lost 1 base and J 2 bases, leaving 6 bases between the germline ends. CDR3 nucleotide sequence: TGTGCCAGCAGTGAAGGACAGGGCAATCAGCCCCAGCATTTT. As protein: CASSEGQGNQPQHF.

The chain is built from TRBV7-2 and TRBJ2-5; no clear D. The J call may be wrong; the DNA end is better matched by TRBJ2-7. From germline, CDR1 is SGHTA and CDR2 FQGNSA. This CDR3 is built from 13 residues. CDR3 sequence: CASSLPSSYEQYF. Written as DNA, the CDR3 is TGTGCCAGCAGCCTCCCAAGCTCCTACGAGCAGTACTTC.

This chain joins TRBV7-9 and TRBJ2-5; TRBD1 matches 8 bases. This CDR3 comprises 15 residues. The V and J ends lost 7 bases and 0 bases, in that order; junction bases with no gene match: 7. Germline loops: CDR1 SEHNR, CDR2 FQNEAQ (reference sequence). DNA of the CDR3: TGTGCCAGCAATAGGGACAGGACTAACCAAGAGACCCAGTACTTC. Its translation: CASNRDRTNQETQYF.

This chain's CDR3 is CAWHSNQPQHF. In DNA form, the CDR3 reads TGTGCCTGGCATAGCAATCAGCCCCAGCATTTT. V is TRBV27 and J is TRBJ1-5; D is unresolved. V lost 11 bases and J 0 bases, leaving 5 bases between the germline ends. This CDR3 contains 11 residues. Germline-derived CDR1 and CDR2 are MNHEY and SMNVEV (reference sequence).

The chain joins TRBV5-4 to TRBJ2-2; 9 bases agree with TRBD1. This CDR3 region has 16 residues. CDR1 is SGHNT and CDR2 is YYREEE in the germline V gene (reference sequence). V lost 3 bases to trimming and J lost 5 bases; unmatched junction nucleotides: 8. CDR3 protein: CASSSQQGAETGELFF. CDR3 in DNA: TGTGCCAGCAGCTCGCAACAGGGGGCAGAGACCGGGGAGCTGTTTTTT.

This chain uses TRBV7-8 with TRBJ2-1, with unresolved D. V lost 4 bases and J 0 bases, leaving 7 bases between the germline ends. This CDR3 is 14 amino acids long. Germline-derived CDR1 and CDR2 are SGHVS and FQNEAQ. The CDR3 DNA follows: TGTGCCAGCAGCTCCAGGATCTCCTACAATGAGCAGTTCTTC. Translated, it gives CASSSRISYNEQFF.

The chain combines TRBV10-3 with TRBJ2-5, with 9 nucleotides matching TRBD1. V lost 4 bases to trimming and J lost 4 bases; unmatched junction nucleotides: 7. This CDR3 is built from 15 residues. Germline CDR1 and CDR2: ENHRY and SYGVKD. CDR3 bases: TGTGCCATCAGTGGCACACAGGGGGCTCGAGAGACCCAGTACTTC. It translates to CAISGTQGARETQYF.

The CDR3 spells CASRKDTHSGNTIYF. In nucleotides, the CDR3 is TGCGCCAGCAGAAAGGACACTCACTCTGGAAACACCATATATTTT. The gene calls are TRBV10-1 and TRBJ1-3, with D possibly TRBD1 on 5 matching bases. The CDR3 length is 15 residues. Germline loops: CDR1 WNHNN, CDR2 SYGVQD (reference sequence). Trimming pared 6 bases from V and 0 bases from J, leaving 12 bases between.

The chain is built from TRBV10-3 and TRBJ1-1, with 7 bases identical to TRBD1. The CDR3 has 15 residues. The germline V gene encodes CDR1 ENHRY and CDR2 SYGVKD. V trimming: 0 bases; J trimming: 1 base; junction bases outside the gene matches: 2. This CDR3 is CAISESWDRNTEAFF. In DNA, the CDR3 is TGTGCCATCAGTGAGTCCTGGGACAGGAACACTGAAGCTTTCTTT.

The rearrangement links TRBV7-2 to TRBJ2-7, with D maybe TRBD2 (5 bases). V was shortened by 2 bases and J by 2 bases, with 22 bases between the two germline ends. Germline V gene sequence: CDR1 SGHTA, CDR2 FQGNSA. There are 18 residues in the CDR3. DNA for the CDR3: TGTGCCAGCAGCTTAATTGGGCTAGCATCCCCCCGGCCCTACGAGCAGTACTTC. Its protein is CASSLIGLASPRPYEQYF.

V gene TRBV7-9 combines with J gene TRBJ2-1, with D tentatively TRBD1 (5 bases). The germline V and J ends were trimmed by 0 bases and 7 bases, with 13 bases remaining between them. Germline V gives CDR1 SEHNR, CDR2 FQNEAQ (reference sequence). CDR3 size: 15 residues. CDR3 coding DNA: TGTGCCAGCAGCTTAGCGCCCTCAGGGCGGAATGAGCAGTTCTTC. Its translation is CASSLAPSGRNEQFF.

The J gene is TRBJ2-3, the V gene TRBV7-8; possible D gene TRBD2, 5 bases. The germline V gene encodes CDR1 SGHVS and CDR2 FQNEAQ. V lost 0 bases to trimming and J lost 5 bases, with 9 bases between them. The CDR3 totals 14 residues. The CDR3 here is CASSLAGVRDTQYF. Written as DNA, the CDR3 is TGTGCCAGCAGCTTAGCGGGAGTCCGAGATACGCAGTATTTT.

DNA of the CDR3: TGCAGCGTTGAAGATTTGTTCCGGTCCTTTAACTATGGCTACACCTTC. It encodes CSVEDLFRSFNYGYTF. The chain carries TRBV29-1 and TRBJ1-2; D gene unclear. The CDR3 is made up of 16 amino acids. Germline loops: CDR1 SQVTM, CDR2 ANQGSEA. The V and J ends lost 0 bases and 1 base respectively, with 15 bases between them. Filled out from reference TRBV29-1 and TRBJ1-2, the complete variable domain reads SAVISQKPSRDICQRGTSLTIQCQVDSQVTMMFWYRQQPGQSLTLIATANQGSEATYESGFVIDKFPISRPNLTFSTLTVSNMSPEDSSIYLCSVEDLFRSFNYGYTFGSGTRLTVV.

This sequence joins TRBV5-1 and TRBJ1-5, with D unresolved. The CDR3 covers 15 residues. V lost 0 bases and J lost 2, with 9 bases in between. CDR1 and CDR2 (germline): SGHRS, YFSETQ. The CDR3 spells CASSLGSDGNQPQHF. CDR3 coding DNA: TGCGCCAGCAGCTTGGGCAGTGATGGCAATCAGCCCCAGCATTTT.